Following are 17 T cell receptor beta chains from one sample sequenced in a study of early T cells in non-severe SARS-CoV-2 infection. TCRdb fed the 5' RACE reads into MiXCR, producing one record per CDR3 protein. The table has nearly 45,000 distinct CDR3 sequences, under 13% seen once. Specimen: whole blood. Every receptor here comes from an adult who was a healthcare worker with PCR-confirmed SARS-CoV-2 infection or an uninfected control (not recorded which).

The V call is TRBV28, the J call TRBJ2-5; D perhaps matches TRBD1 (6 bases). Germline V gene sequence: CDR1 MDHEN, CDR2 SYDVKM. CDR3 length: 12 residues. Trimming shortened V by 6 bases and J by 5 bases, and 10 bases separated the two germline ends. CDR3: CASRTQGETQYF. The CDR3 nucleotides read TGTGCCAGCAGGACCCAGGGGGAGACCCAGTACTTC.

The rearrangement links TRBV6-5 to TRBJ1-1, with 9 nucleotides matching TRBD1. This CDR3 contains 18 residues. V gave up 1 base and J gave up 1 base; unmatched junction bases: 10. Per germline, CDR1 MNHEY and CDR2 SVGAGI. CDR3: CASSYFRTGATRNTEAFF. In nucleotides, the CDR3 is TGTGCCAGCAGTTACTTCCGGACAGGGGCTACCAGGAACACTGAAGCTTTCTTT.

This clonotype was detected many times. V and J are TRBV2 and TRBJ1-5, with a possible D match to TRBD1 (5 bases). This CDR3 spans 16 amino acids. Per germline, CDR1 SNHLY and CDR2 FYNNEI. V gave up 0 bases and J gave up 5 bases, with 14 bases separating them. The CDR3 region has the DNA TGTGCCAGCAGTGAAGCGGGGGGAGGGAACTATCAGCCCCAGCATTTT. Residues: CASSEAGGGNYQPQHF.

The chain is built from TRBV29-1 and TRBJ1-1; 8 bases align to TRBD1. The CDR3 loop spans 13 amino acids. Germline V CDR1 and CDR2: SQVTM, ANQGSEA. The junction had 5 bases not matched to a gene; V was cut back by 7 bases and J by 1 base. The chain's CDR3 is CSAHGQGNTEAFF. The DNA for the CDR3 is TGCAGCGCCCACGGACAGGGGAACACTGAAGCTTTCTTT. Drawing the rest from reference TRBV29-1 and TRBJ1-1, the complete variable domain is SAVISQKPSRDICQRGTSLTIQCQVDSQVTMMFWYRQQPGQSLTLIATANQGSEATYESGFVIDKFPISRPNLTFSTLTVSNMSPEDSSIYLCSAHGQGNTEAFFGQGTRLTVV.

This clonotype appeared a few times. The genes are TRBV4-3 and TRBJ1-2; D not certain. CDR3 length: 14 residues. Germline V gene sequence: CDR1 LGHNA, CDR2 YSLEER. The V and J ends lost 0 bases and 2 bases respectively, with 7 bases between them. In DNA form, the CDR3 reads TGCGCCAGCAGCCAAGAATTCAGCAACTATGGCTACACCTTC. Its translation is CASSQEFSNYGYTF.

This clonotype turned up a few times. The germline gene is not matched at one end of the junction; a read error may be the cause. This chain links TRBV7-7 with TRBJ2-1, with D hard to call. The germline gives CDR1 SSHAT, CDR2 FNYEAQ (reference sequence). The CDR3 has 15 amino acids. CDR3 DNA sequence: TGTGCTAGCAGCTTACCGCAGGACTCCTACAATGAGCAGTTCTTC. Its protein product is CASSLPQDSYNEQFF.

This clonotype occurred a few times. This chain uses TRBV7-7 with TRBJ2-3, with 8 bases matching TRBD1. The CDR3 sequence is 14 residues long. The V gene end was trimmed by 4 bases and the J gene end by 5 bases; junction bases not matched to a gene: 5. Germline loops: CDR1 SSHAT, CDR2 FNYEAQ (reference sequence). The CDR3 here is CASSSKTGEDTQYF. CDR3 coding DNA: TGTGCCAGCAGCTCCAAGACAGGGGAAGATACGCAGTATTTT.

Many counts were recorded for this clonotype. The chain couples TRBV10-3 to TRBJ2-7; TRBD1 agrees at 7 bases. This CDR3 comprises 15 residues. J was trimmed by 4 bases and V by 5 bases; bases with no gene match: 11. The germline V gene encodes CDR1 ENHRY and CDR2 SYGVKD. The CDR3: CAISRGTDGMYEQYF. The CDR3 bases are TGTGCCATCAGTAGGGGGACAGATGGGATGTACGAGCAGTACTTC.

As for this clonotype: With a much larger clone just one base away, this may be a read error. This rearrangement joins TRBV5-1 to TRBJ1-2; D ambiguous. The CDR3 contains 12 residues. Germline lookup yields CDR1 SGHRS and CDR2 YFSETQ. The CDR3 loop is CASRLENYGYTF. In DNA, the CDR3 is TGCGCCAGCCGCTTGGAGAACTATGGCTACACCTTC. The variable domain in full, with the rest retrieved from reference TRBV5-1 and TRBJ1-2, is KAGVTQTPRYLIKTRGQQVTLSCSPISGHRSVSWYQQTPGQGLQFLFEYFSETQRNKGNFPGRFSGRQFSNSRSEMNVSTLELGDSALYLCASRLENYGYTFGSGTRLTVV.

The V and J genes are TRBV7-3 and TRBJ2-3, with D possibly matching TRBD2 (5 bases). CDR3 size: 12 residues. Trimming stripped 5 bases from V and 5 bases from J, with 8 bases between. From germline, CDR1 is SGHTA and CDR2 FQGTGA. As DNA, the CDR3 is TGTGCCAGCAGCCCGGGGAAAGATACGCAGTATTTT. Protein sequence: CASSPGKDTQYF. The full variable domain, completed using reference TRBV7-3 and TRBJ2-3, is GAGVSQTPSNKVTEKGKYVELRCDPISGHTALYWYRQSLGQGPEFLIYFQGTGAADDSGLPNDRFFAVRPEGSVSTLKIQRTERGDSAVYLCASSPGKDTQYFGPGTRLTVL.

This clonotype came up a few times. The chain has TRBV15 and TRBJ2-3; D might be TRBD1 or TRBD2, each matching 5 bases. The length of the CDR3 is 15 residues. Germline CDR1 is LNHNV and CDR2 is YYDKDF (reference sequence). Trimming shortened V by 5 bases and J by 3 bases, and 15 bases separated the two germline ends. As DNA, the CDR3 is TGTGCCACCAGCGGTACCGGGACGTCGACAGATACGCAGTATTTT. Translation gives CATSGTGTSTDTQYF.

In DNA form, the CDR3 reads TGTGCCAGTAGTATAGATCTGACAGGGGGCCGGTTAACTGAAGCTTTCTTT. This translates into CASSIDLTGGRLTEAFF. The chain is built from TRBV19 and TRBJ1-1, with TRBD1 matching over 10 bases. The V segment lost 0 bases and the J segment 5 bases; nucleotides outside the gene matches: 9. This CDR3 region has 17 residues. Germline V CDR1 and CDR2: LNHDA, SQIVND (reference sequence). Using reference TRBV19 and TRBJ1-1 for the parts outside the CDR3, the full variable domain is DGGITQSPKYLFRKEGQNVTLSCEQNLNHDAMYWYRQDPGQGLRLIYYSQIVNDFQKGDIAEGYSVSREKKESFPLTVTSAQKNPTAFYLCASSIDLTGGRLTEAFFGQGTRLTVV.

This sequence joins TRBV7-3 and TRBJ1-1; D might be TRBD1 (6 bases). Germline-derived CDR1 and CDR2 are SGHTA and FQGTGA. Trimming stripped 1 base from V and 3 bases from J, with 12 bases between. CDR3 length: 15 amino acids. The DNA of the CDR3 is TGTGCCAGCAGCTTAATGGGGGGCGCTGACACTGAAGCTTTCTTT. This codes for CASSLMGGADTEAFF.

In its sample, this clonotype was seen a few times. The chain is built from TRBV6-5 and TRBJ2-3; possibly TRBD1 or TRBD2 for D (5 bases each). Germline V gene lookup returns CDR1 MNHEY and CDR2 SVGAGI. Trimming stripped 0 bases from V and 4 bases from J, with 8 bases between. This CDR3 spans 14 amino acids. The CDR3 sequence is CASSYSRGADTQYF. The CDR3 coding sequence is TGTGCCAGCAGTTACTCGAGGGGCGCAGATACGCAGTATTTT.

This chain uses TRBV20-1 with TRBJ2-1, with unresolved D. CDR3 size: 11 residues. V shed 7 bases and J shed 4 bases, with 8 bases lying between them. Germline CDR1 reads DFQATT; CDR2 reads SNEGSKA (reference sequence). CDR3 bases: TGCAGTGGCGAGATTTACAATGAGCAGTTCTTC. This gives the protein CSGEIYNEQFF.

This clonotype appeared once. The chain joins TRBV7-3 to TRBJ1-1, with TRBD1 identical over 7 bases. V trimming: 2 bases; J trimming: 1 base; junction bases outside the gene matches: 7. Germline CDR1 SGHTA, CDR2 FQGTGA. CDR3 size: 16 residues. CDR3 residues: CASSLEGGTPNTEAFF. The CDR3, as DNA: TGTGCCAGCAGCTTAGAAGGGGGCACTCCGAACACTGAAGCTTTCTTT.

This clonotype has ten or more counts. The chain couples TRBV9 to TRBJ2-1; possible D gene TRBD2, 6 bases. Looked up from germline, CDR1 is SGDLS and CDR2 is YYNGEE. This CDR3 is 15 amino acids long. Trimming shortened V by 2 bases and J by 4 bases, and 13 bases separated the two germline ends. The CDR3 nucleotides are TGTGCCAGCAGCGTCGGAGGGCAAACTTACAATGAGCAGTTCTTC. This sequence encodes CASSVGGQTYNEQFF.